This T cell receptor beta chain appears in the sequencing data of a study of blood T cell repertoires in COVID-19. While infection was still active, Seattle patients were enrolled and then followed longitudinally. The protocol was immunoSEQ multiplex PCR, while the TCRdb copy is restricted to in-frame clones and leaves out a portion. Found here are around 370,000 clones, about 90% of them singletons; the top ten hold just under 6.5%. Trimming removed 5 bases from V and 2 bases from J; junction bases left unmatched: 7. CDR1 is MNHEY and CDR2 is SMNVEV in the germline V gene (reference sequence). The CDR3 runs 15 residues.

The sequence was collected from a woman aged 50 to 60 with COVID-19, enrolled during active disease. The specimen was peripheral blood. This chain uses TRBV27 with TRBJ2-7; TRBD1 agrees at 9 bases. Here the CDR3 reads CASSPTGGNTYEQYF. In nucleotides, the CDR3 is TGTGCCAGCAGTCCCACAGGGGGCAATACCTACGAGCAGTACTTC.